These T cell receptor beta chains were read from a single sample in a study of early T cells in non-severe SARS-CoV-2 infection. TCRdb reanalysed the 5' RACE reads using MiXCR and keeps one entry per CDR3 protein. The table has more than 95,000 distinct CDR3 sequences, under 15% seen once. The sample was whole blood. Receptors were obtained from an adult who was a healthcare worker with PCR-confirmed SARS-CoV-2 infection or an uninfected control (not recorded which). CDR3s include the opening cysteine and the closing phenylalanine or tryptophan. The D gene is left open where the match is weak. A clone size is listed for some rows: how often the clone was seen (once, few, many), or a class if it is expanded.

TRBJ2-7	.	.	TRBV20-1	CSATPSNEQYF	TGCAGTGCTACTCCTTCCAACGAGCAGTACTTC
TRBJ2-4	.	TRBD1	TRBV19	CASSSSTGIGNIQYF	TGTGCCAGTAGTTCTTCGACAGGGATAGGAAACATTCAGTACTTC
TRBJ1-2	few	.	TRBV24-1	CATSDFLQDGYTF	TGTGCCACCAGTGATTTCCTACAGGATGGCTACACCTTC
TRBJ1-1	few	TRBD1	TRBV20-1	CSARGAGGTEAFF	TGCAGTGCTAGGGGGGCAGGGGGCACTGAAGCTTTCTTT
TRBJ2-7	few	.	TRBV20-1	CSARAGSSYEQYF	TGCAGTGCCAGAGCAGGGAGTTCTTACGAGCAGTACTTC
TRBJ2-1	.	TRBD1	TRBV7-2	CASSQFTGAEQFF	TGTGCCAGCAGCCAGTTTACAGGGGCTGAGCAGTTCTTC
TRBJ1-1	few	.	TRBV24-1	CATSVGTSEANTEAFF	TGTGCCACCAGTGTAGGGACGTCGGAGGCGAACACTGAAGCTTTCTTT
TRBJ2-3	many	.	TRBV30	CAWNRDSNTQYF	TGTGCCTGGAACCGGGACTCAAATACGCAGTATTTT
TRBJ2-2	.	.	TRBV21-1	CASIPGGATGELFF	TGTGCCAGCATCCCCGGGGGGGCCACCGGGGAGCTGTTTTTT
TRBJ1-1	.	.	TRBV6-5	CASRLRGIQGYTEAFF	TGTGCCAGCAGACTAAGAGGTATACAGGGTTACACTGAAGCTTTCTTT
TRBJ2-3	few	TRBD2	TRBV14	CASKRGRTDTQYF	TGTGCCAGCAAGCGGGGCCGCACAGATACGCAGTATTTT
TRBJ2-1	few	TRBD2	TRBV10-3	CAISDAAGAYNEQFF	TGTGCCATCAGTGATGCAGCGGGGGCCTACAATGAGCAGTTCTTC
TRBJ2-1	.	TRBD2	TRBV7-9	CASTPSGGAYNEQFF	TGTGCCAGCACCCCTAGCGGGGGGGCCTACAATGAGCAGTTCTTC
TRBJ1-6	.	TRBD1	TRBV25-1	CPVGQGANSPLHF	TGTCCCGTAGGACAGGGGGCTAATTCACCCCTCCACTTT
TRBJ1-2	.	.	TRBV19	CASFLRPGGYTF	TGTGCCAGTTTTCTTCGTCCGGGAGGCTACACCTTC
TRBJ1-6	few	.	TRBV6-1	CASSELGSPLHF	TGTGCCAGCAGTGAGCTGGGATCACCCCTCCACTTT
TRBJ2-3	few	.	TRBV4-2	CASSQDGGYADTQYF	TGTGCCAGCAGCCAAGATGGGGGTTACGCAGATACGCAGTATTTT
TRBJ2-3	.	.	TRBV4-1	CASSRTLLMSDTQYF	TGCGCCAGCAGCAGGACTCTCTTGATGTCAGATACGCAGTATTTT
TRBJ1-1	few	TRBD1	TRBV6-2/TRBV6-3	CASSYLTGGNTEAFF	TGTGCCAGCAGTTATCTGACAGGGGGCAATACTGAAGCTTTCTTT
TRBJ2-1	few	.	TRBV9	CASSVGPGNEQFF	TGTGCCAGCAGCGTAGGACCGGGCAATGAGCAGTTCTTC
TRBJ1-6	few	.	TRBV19	CASRETIYSPLHF	TGTGCCAGTAGGGAAACCATTTATTCACCCCTCCACTTT
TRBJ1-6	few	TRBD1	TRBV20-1	CSATRDRGTSPLHF	TGCAGTGCTACACGGGACAGGGGAACCTCACCCCTCCACTTT
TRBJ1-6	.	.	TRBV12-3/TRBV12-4	CASSLHLSYNSPLHF	TGTGCCAGCAGTTTACACCTCTCCTATAATTCACCCCTCCACTTT
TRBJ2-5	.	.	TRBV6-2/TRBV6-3	CASREGAQETQYF	TGTGCCAGCAGGGAAGGGGCACAAGAGACCCAGTACTTC
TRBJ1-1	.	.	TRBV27	CASARQANTEAFF	TGTGCCAGCGCCCGACAGGCTAACACTGAAGCTTTCTTT
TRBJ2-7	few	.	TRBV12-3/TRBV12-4	CASSDGAAYEQYF	TGTGCCAGCAGCGACGGGGCCGCCTACGAGCAGTACTTC
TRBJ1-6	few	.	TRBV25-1	CASRTGRDSPLHF	TGTGCCAGCAGGACAGGCCGGGATTCACCCCTCCACTTT
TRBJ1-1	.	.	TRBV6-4	CASSDGSNTEAFF	TGTGCCAGCAGTGACGGGTCGAACACTGAAGCTTTCTTT
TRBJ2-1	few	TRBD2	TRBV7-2	CASSPPGLRHEQFF	TGTGCCAGCAGCCCGCCGGGACTACGACATGAGCAGTTCTTC
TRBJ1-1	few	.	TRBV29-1	CSVEAQGRRAFF	TGCAGCGTTGAAGCCCAGGGGCGGCGAGCTTTCTTT
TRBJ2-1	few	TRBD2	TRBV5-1	CASSLGLAGPNEQFF	TGCGCCAGCAGCTTAGGACTAGCGGGGCCTAATGAGCAGTTCTTC